The T cell receptor (beta chain) under discussion was sequenced for a study of neurological immune-mediated disorders (dated by TCRdb to the late 2010s). For context, the study as a whole: Among the 34 multiple sclerosis patients, relapsing-remitting MS was present in roughly 30 and secondary progressive MS was present in 3. Using UMI-based sequencing, the study compared peripheral blood TCR-beta repertoires from patients with HTLV-I-associated myelopathy (HAM/TSP), patients with multiple sclerosis, and healthy controls. Alongside PBMC samples, the set of 106 TCR-beta libraries contained longitudinal samples, technical triplicates, and paired CD4+ and CD8+ T-cell subsets that had been sorted. The cohort comprised 68 subjects: about 14 HAM/TSP patients, 35 or so multiple sclerosis patients and around 20 healthy controls. Findings and caveats that apply to the study as a whole: TCR clonal expansion was highest in HAM/TSP patients and lowest in MS patients, with MS patients falling below even healthy controls. No identical CDR3 amino acid sequences were shared among expanded clones across subjects, suggesting private TCR-beta repertoires in all groups. No clinical or MRI features were associated with the MS cluster, and the authors said that larger cohorts are needed. Phylogenetic analysis grouped repertoires from 18 of 34 MS patients into a cluster of related CDR3 sequences, suggesting a possible repertoire-level signature.

Notes on this clonotype: It lacks a known antigen. No much larger clone is present one base from it, and per-base qualities are unavailable.

Including cysteine and phenylalanine, the CDR3 has 16 amino acids. CDR3 DNA only is kept here, 48 bases in frame from base 1. V is pruned by 1 base and J by 5 bases, leaving 5 bases of the junction without a gene match. Looking up the germline V gene yields CDR1 SGHTA and CDR2 FQGNSA. For the unsorted PBMC libraries, 2 million PBMCs were stored in RNAlater at -80 degrees C until RNA extraction and were used to generate the libraries. Multiple sclerosis patients were enrolled in a US clinical protocol evaluating disease progression by magnetic resonance imaging. Peripheral blood was subjected to Ficoll-Hypaque density gradient centrifugation to isolate PBMCs, which were then cryopreserved in liquid nitrogen. cDNA was synthesized by template-switch 5'RACE using a primer carrying a 10-nucleotide random unique molecular identifier by which each TCR transcript was tagged. Every sequencing run covered 15-18 subjects and yielded more than 180 million TCR-beta sequences. The RNeasy kit was used to extract total RNA. TCR-beta VDJ regions were amplified with primers for the TCR constant region and the 5'RACE anchor, using the KAPA Real-time Library Amplification kit. A first PCR added sample indexes and Illumina adaptors, and a second PCR then raised library yield. After Ampure bead purification, the roughly 650 bp TCR product was size-selected on a 2% E-gel SizeSelection system. Before pooling, library quality was assessed on a Bioanalyzer, concentration was determined with Qubit, and library quantification was performed with the Kapa Library Quantification kit. An Illumina HiSeq 2500 sequenced the libraries paired-end 2 x 150 bp. To increase sequence diversity, about 25-31% phiX was spiked into each library pool. The study's own analysis went as follows. Quality-filtered reads were processed with the UMI-based MiGEC pipeline, which removed over 75% of raw TCR sequences during error correction. IMGT germline references were used for aligning VDJ genes, and each clonotype was defined as a unique CDR3 amino acid sequence together with its V-J genes. Clonal expansion, Shannon diversity and CDR3 relatedness (CalcPairwiseDistances, ClusterSamples) were evaluated with VDJtools, and phylogenetic trees were built with CLCbio workbench. A clone was classed as expanded if it had 8 or more unique UMIs, a cutoff based on coefficient-of-variation modelling across technical triplicates. The raw public data were reprocessed by TCRdb itself: fastp quality trimming at Q25, MiXCR clonotype calling, in-frame beta chains only. Each entry is one CDR3 protein sequence, shown with its most common DNA and genes. These V and J calls rely on TCRdb rather than the paper's analysis. The sample includes more than 50,000 distinct CDR3 sequences, with 3.9% observed a single time. 1% to 1.5% of the sample is held by the ten biggest clonotypes.

The TCR originated in a man between 25 and 39 years old with multiple sclerosis. Input material: PBMCs. The chain is encoded by TRBV7-2 joined to TRBJ2-3; a stretch of 11 junction bases matches TRBD2. For the CDR3, the sequence is CASSLVASGGLDTQYF. The DNA sequence reads TGTGCCAGCAGCTTAGTGGCTAGCGGGGGGTTAGATACGCAGTATTTT.